Listed below are T cell receptor beta chains from one sample, sequenced in a study of T cell responses to AZD1222 COVID-19 vaccine. Assay: immunoSEQ multiplex PCR; the TCRdb copy retains only in-frame clones and omits some. The sample carries some 130,000 clones, roughly 90% recorded once. Specimen: peripheral blood, collected on day 0 of AZD1222 vaccination. The source of these receptors is an adult in good health. The CDR3 runs from the conserved cysteine through the conserved F or W. Fields, in order: CDR3 protein, CDR3 DNA, V gene, J gene, D gene, clone size, CDR3 length. The D gene is left open where the match is weak. The size of a clone is reported for some rows only, either as once, few or many, or as a class for expanded clones.

CDR3 protein: CASSQYRGQDSPLHF; CDR3 DNA: TGTGCCAGCAGTCAGTACAGGGGGCAGGACTCACCCCTCCACTTT; V gene: TRBV3-1/TRBV3-2; J gene: TRBJ1-6; D gene: TRBD1; clone size: NA; CDR3 length: 15
CDR3 protein: CATSRDEEPSGYTF; CDR3 DNA: TGTGCCACCAGCAGAGATGAAGAACCCAGTGGCTACACCTTC; V gene: TRBV15; J gene: TRBJ1-2; D gene: NA; clone size: NA; CDR3 length: 14
CDR3 protein: CASSDSEDFANTGELFF; CDR3 DNA: TGTGCCAGCAGCGACAGTGAAGACTTTGCGAACACCGGGGAGCTGTTTTTT; V gene: TRBV9; J gene: TRBJ2-2; D gene: NA; clone size: once; CDR3 length: 17
CDR3 protein: CSVPWAGDGTYGYTF; CDR3 DNA: TGCAGCGTTCCCTGGGCCGGGGACGGAACATATGGCTACACCTTC; V gene: TRBV29-1; J gene: TRBJ1-2; D gene: NA; clone size: NA; CDR3 length: 15
CDR3 protein: CASSGSASGNNEQFF; CDR3 DNA: TGCGCCAGCAGTGGTTCGGCCAGCGGAAACAATGAGCAGTTCTTC; V gene: TRBV10-2; J gene: TRBJ2-1; D gene: NA; clone size: once; CDR3 length: 15
CDR3 protein: CASSLGWGTDTQYF; CDR3 DNA: TGCGCCAGCAGCTTGGGGTGGGGGACAGATACGCAGTATTTT; V gene: TRBV5-1; J gene: TRBJ2-3; D gene: NA; clone size: NA; CDR3 length: 14
CDR3 protein: CASSFRGPLTEAFF; CDR3 DNA: TGTGCCAGCAGCTTCAGGGGACCGCTCACTGAAGCTTTCTTT; V gene: TRBV3-1/TRBV3-2; J gene: TRBJ1-1; D gene: NA; clone size: NA; CDR3 length: 14
CDR3 protein: CATSDPWGTGDAGELFF; CDR3 DNA: TGTGCCACCAGTGATCCGTGGGGGACAGGGGATGCCGGGGAGCTGTTTTTT; V gene: TRBV24-1; J gene: TRBJ2-2; D gene: TRBD1; clone size: NA; CDR3 length: 17
CDR3 protein: CARKSLRNGGVKNTGELFF; CDR3 DNA: TGTGCCAGAAAAAGCTTGAGGAACGGAGGGGTTAAGAACACCGGGGAGCTGTTTTTT; V gene: TRBV5-3; J gene: TRBJ2-2; D gene: NA; clone size: NA; CDR3 length: 19
CDR3 protein: CASSPGTNSYNEQFF; CDR3 DNA: TGTGCCAGCAGCCCGGGGACAAACTCCTACAATGAGCAGTTCTTC; V gene: TRBV5-8; J gene: TRBJ2-1; D gene: NA; clone size: NA; CDR3 length: 15